The entry below describes one T cell receptor (beta chain). This CDR3 has 16 amino acids. Germline loops: CDR1 SGHNT, CDR2 YENEEA. V dropped 5 bases and J dropped 1; count of bases not matched to a gene: 6. The data were taken from a study of blood T cell repertoires in COVID-19. For the study at large: Sites across the United States, Italy and Spain contributed samples from acute and convalescent COVID-19. Sample material is recorded as cDNA or gDNA derived from T cells, B-cell-depleted T cells, or PBMCs.

Repertoires were generated with immunoSEQ multiplex PCR, while TCRdb's copy carries only in-frame clones and drops some. Found here are about 30,000 clones, more than 85% of them singletons; the top ten hold 10% to 15%. The chain uses TRBV11-3 and TRBJ2-4; 9 bases are a match to TRBD1. This clonotype originated in a human donor in a cohort sampled during active COVID-19. The donor label of this sample is uncertain. Sequenced: peripheral blood. The CDR3 reads CASSTHRGPAKNIQYF. The CDR3 DNA reads as TGTGCCAGCAGCACGCACAGGGGGCCCGCCAAAAACATTCAGTACTTC.